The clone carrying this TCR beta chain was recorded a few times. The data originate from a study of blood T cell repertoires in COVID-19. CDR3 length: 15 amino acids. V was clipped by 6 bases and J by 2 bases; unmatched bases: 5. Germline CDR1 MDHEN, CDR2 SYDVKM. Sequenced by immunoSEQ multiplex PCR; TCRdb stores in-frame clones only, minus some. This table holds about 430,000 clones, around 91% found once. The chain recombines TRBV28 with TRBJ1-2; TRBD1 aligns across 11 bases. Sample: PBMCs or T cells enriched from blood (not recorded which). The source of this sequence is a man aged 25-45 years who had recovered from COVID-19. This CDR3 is CASSSGTGGNYGYTF. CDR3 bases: TGTGCCAGCAGCTCTGGGACAGGGGGGAACTATGGCTACACCTTC.